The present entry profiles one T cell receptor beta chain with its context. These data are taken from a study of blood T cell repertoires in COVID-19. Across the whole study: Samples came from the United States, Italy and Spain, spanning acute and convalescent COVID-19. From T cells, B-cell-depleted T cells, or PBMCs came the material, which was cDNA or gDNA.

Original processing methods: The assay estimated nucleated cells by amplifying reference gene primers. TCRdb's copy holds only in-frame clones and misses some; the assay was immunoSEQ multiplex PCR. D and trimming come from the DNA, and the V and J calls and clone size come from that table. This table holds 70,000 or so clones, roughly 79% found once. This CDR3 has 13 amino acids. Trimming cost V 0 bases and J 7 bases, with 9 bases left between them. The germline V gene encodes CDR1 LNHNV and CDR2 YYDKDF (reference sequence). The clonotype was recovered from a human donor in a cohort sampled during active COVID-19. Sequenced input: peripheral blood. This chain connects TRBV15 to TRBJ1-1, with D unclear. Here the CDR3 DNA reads TGTGCCACCAGCAGAGAGGGAGCTAGTGAAGCTTTCTTT. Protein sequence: CATSREGASEAFF.